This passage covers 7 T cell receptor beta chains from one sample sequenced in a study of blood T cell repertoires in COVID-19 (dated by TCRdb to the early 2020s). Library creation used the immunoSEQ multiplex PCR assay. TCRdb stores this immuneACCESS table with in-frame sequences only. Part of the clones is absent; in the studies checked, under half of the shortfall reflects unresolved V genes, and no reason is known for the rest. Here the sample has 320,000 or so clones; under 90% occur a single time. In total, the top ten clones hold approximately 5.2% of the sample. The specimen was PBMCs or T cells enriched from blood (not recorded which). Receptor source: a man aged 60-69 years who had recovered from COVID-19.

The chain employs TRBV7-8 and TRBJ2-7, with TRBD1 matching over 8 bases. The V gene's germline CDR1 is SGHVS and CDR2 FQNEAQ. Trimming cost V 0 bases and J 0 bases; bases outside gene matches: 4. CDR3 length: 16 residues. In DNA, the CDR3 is TGTGCCAGCAGCTTAGCGCGGACAGGGAGCTCCTACGAGCAGTACTTC. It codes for CASSLARTGSSYEQYF.

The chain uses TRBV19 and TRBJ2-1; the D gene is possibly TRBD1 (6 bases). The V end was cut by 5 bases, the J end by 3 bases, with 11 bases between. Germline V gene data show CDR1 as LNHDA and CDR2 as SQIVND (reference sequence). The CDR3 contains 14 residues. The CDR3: CASSGTNYYNEQFF. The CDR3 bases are TGTGCCAGTAGTGGGACAAACTACTACAATGAGCAGTTCTTC.

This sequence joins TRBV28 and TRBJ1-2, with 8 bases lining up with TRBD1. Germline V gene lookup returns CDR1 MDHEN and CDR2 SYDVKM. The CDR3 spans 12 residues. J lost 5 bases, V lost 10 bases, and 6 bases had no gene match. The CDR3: CATMDRVYGYTF. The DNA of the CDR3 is TGTGCCACCATGGACAGGGTTTATGGCTACACCTTC.

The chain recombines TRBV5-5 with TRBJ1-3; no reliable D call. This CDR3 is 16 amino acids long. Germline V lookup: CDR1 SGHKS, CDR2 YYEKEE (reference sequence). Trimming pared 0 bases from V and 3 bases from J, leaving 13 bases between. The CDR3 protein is CASSLALGGGGNTIYF. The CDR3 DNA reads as TGTGCCAGCAGCTTGGCCCTCGGTGGAGGTGGAAACACCATATATTTT.

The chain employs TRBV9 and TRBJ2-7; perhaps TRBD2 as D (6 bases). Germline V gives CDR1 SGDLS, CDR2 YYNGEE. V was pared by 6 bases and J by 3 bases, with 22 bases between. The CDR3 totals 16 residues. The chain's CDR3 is CASTTSGQDPIYEQYF. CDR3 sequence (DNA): TGTGCCAGCACCACCAGCGGGCAGGACCCCATCTACGAGCAGTACTTC.

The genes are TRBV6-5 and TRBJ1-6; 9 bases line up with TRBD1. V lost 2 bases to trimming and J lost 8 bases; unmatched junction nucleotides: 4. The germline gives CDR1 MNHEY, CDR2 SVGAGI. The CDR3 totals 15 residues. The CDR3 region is CASSYTGGWDSPLHF. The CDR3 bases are TGTGCCAGCAGTTACACAGGGGGCTGGGATTCACCCCTCCACTTT.

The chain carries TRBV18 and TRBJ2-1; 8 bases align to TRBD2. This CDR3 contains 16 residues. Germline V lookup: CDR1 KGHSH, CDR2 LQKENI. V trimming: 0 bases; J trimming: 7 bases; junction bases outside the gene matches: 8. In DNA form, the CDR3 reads TGTGCCAGCTCACCACCGGGAGCGGGAGTAGCAAATGAGCAGTTCTTC. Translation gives CASSPPGAGVANEQFF.